Below, one TCR beta chain is given with its context. This entry comes from a study of blood T cell repertoires in COVID-19. Some clones are missing from TCRdb's copy, which holds only in-frame ones; the method was immunoSEQ multiplex PCR. The sample yields around 170,000 clones, 86% seen once. The sequence was collected from a young woman with active or convalescent COVID-19. The source material was peripheral blood.

CDR3 coding DNA: TGTGCCAGCAGGCACTATGGACAGGGGGATAATTCACCCCTCCACTTT. Translating it yields CASRHYGQGDNSPLHF. The chain couples TRBV28 to TRBJ1-6, with 10 bases that match TRBD1. The CDR3 runs to 16 residues. The V gene's germline CDR1 is MDHEN and CDR2 SYDVKM. J gave up 5 bases and V 6 bases, and 7 bases lay outside the gene matches.